The 21 T cell receptor beta chains reported below all come from one sample, sequenced in a study of blood T cells in healthy people across ages. Next came a second PCR, run for about 7 to 12 cycles, which used a sample-barcoded 5' primer along with a J-beta primer mix. TCRdb fed the 5' RACE reads into MiXCR, producing one record per CDR3 protein. The sample has hundreds of thousands of distinct CDR3 sequences; about 56% are singletons. Sequences were obtained from blood. The receptors were sampled from a man aged 40-49 years in good health.

The J gene is TRBJ2-1, the V gene TRBV7-2; D is perhaps TRBD2 (6 bases). Germline V gene data show CDR1 as SGHTA and CDR2 as FQGNSA. Trimming stripped 2 bases from V and 6 bases from J, with 17 bases between. The CDR3 length is 16 residues. The CDR3 bases are TGTGCCAGCAGCTTAAAATCAGGGAGGTACTGCAATGAGCAGTTCTTC. Translated, it gives CASSLKSGRYCNEQFF.

The chain uses TRBV10-3 and TRBJ2-1; no clear D. In germline, CDR1 is ENHRY, CDR2 SYGVKD. V lost 4 bases and J lost 0, with 10 bases in between. The CDR3 runs 15 residues. The DNA of the CDR3 is TGTGCCATCAGTGTGGACCCTAGCTCCTACAATGAGCAGTTCTTC. Its protein is CAISVDPSSYNEQFF.

This clonotype was counted only a few times. The J gene is TRBJ2-2, the V gene TRBV5-6; TRBD2 agrees at 13 bases. The CDR3 spans 17 residues. With 2 bases clipped from V and 1 base from J, the junction kept 2 bases outside the gene matches. Germline assignment: CDR1 SGHDT and CDR2 YYEEEE. CDR3 in amino acids: CASSLWTSGGNTGELFF. Written as DNA, the CDR3 is TGTGCCAGCAGCTTATGGACTAGCGGGGGGAACACCGGGGAGCTGTTTTTT.

This chain links TRBV19 with TRBJ2-5; D is unresolved. This CDR3 comprises 14 residues. CDR1 is LNHDA and CDR2 is SQIVND in the germline V gene (reference sequence). Trimming took 2 bases from V and 1 from J, leaving 8 bases between them. As DNA, the CDR3 is TGTGCCAGTAGTATAATCGGGCGCCAAGAGACCCAGTACTTC. Translated: CASSIIGRQETQYF.

As regards this clonotype: The missing conserved phenylalanine or tryptophan at the end of this CDR3 makes a read error likely. This chain connects TRBV28 to TRBJ1-1, with D tentatively TRBD1 (6 bases). This CDR3 has 13 residues. Germline CDR1 is MDHEN and CDR2 is SYDVKM. CDR3 amino acids: CVSIRRDTLEAFI. The DNA for the CDR3 is TGTGTCAGCATCCGAAGGGACACTCTAGAAGCTTTCATT.

The chain's CDR3 is CASSQEGTSGTDTQYF. CDR3 coding DNA: TGTGCCAGCAGCCAAGAAGGCACTAGCGGCACAGATACGCAGTATTTT. V is TRBV4-2 and J is TRBJ2-3; the match to TRBD2 covers 7 bases. CDR1 LGHNA and CDR2 YNFKEQ come from the germline V gene. V was pared by 0 bases and J by 1 base, with 4 bases of the junction left unmatched. This CDR3 region has 16 residues.

The chain uses TRBV15 and TRBJ2-5; the match to TRBD1 covers 10 bases. The germline V gene has CDR1 LNHNV and CDR2 YYDKDF (reference sequence). The CDR3 has 16 amino acids. J lost 5 bases, V lost 5 bases, and 11 bases had no gene match. The CDR3: CATSPGTGVRLETQYF. In DNA, the CDR3 is TGTGCCACCAGCCCCGGGACAGGGGTGCGGTTGGAGACCCAGTACTTC.

V usage is TRBV20-1 and J usage is TRBJ2-7; D tentatively fits TRBD1 or TRBD2 (5 bases each). V lost 0 bases and J lost 6, with 15 bases in between. Germline CDR1 reads DFQATT; CDR2 reads SNEGSKA (reference sequence). This CDR3 is built from 14 residues. The CDR3 region is CSARDREGFAEQYF. Written as DNA, the CDR3 is TGCAGTGCTAGAGATCGAGAGGGGTTTGCCGAGCAGTACTTC.

This chain connects TRBV9 to TRBJ2-1; D is unresolved. The J call may be wrong; the DNA end is better matched by TRBJ2-7. Germline V gene data show CDR1 as SGDLS and CDR2 as YYNGEE. The CDR3 totals 14 residues. CDR3 in DNA: TGTGCCAGCAGCGCAACGTGGGTGTACAATGAGCAGTACTTC. Translated: CASSATWVYNEQYF.

The chain recombines TRBV12-3 or TRBV12-4 with TRBJ1-6; D not certain. The V and J ends lost 6 bases and 8 bases respectively, with 11 bases between them. The CDR3 has 13 residues. Here the CDR3 reads CASRPDGDSPLHF. DNA of the CDR3: TGTGCCAGCAGGCCCGACGGGGATTCACCCCTCCACTTT.

The chain is built from TRBV15 and TRBJ2-3; D gene unclear. CDR3 length equals 12 residues. V lost 4 bases and J lost 5, with 7 bases in between. The germline gives CDR1 LNHNV, CDR2 YYDKDF (reference sequence). CDR3 in amino acids: CATSKHQDTQYF. DNA for the CDR3: TGTGCCACCAGCAAACACCAAGATACGCAGTATTTT.

This chain uses TRBV20-1 with TRBJ2-3, with 8 bases matching TRBD2. The trim removed 8 bases at V and 0 bases at J, leaving 4 bases unmatched. The CDR3 consists of 13 residues. Germline values: CDR1 DFQATT, CDR2 SNEGSKA (reference sequence). Written as DNA, the CDR3 is TGCAGTCCTTTAGCGGGAAGCACAGATACGCAGTATTTT. As protein: CSPLAGSTDTQYF.

J is TRBJ2-7 and V is TRBV27; no definite D call. The CDR3 loop spans 15 amino acids. Trimming cost V 5 bases and J 0 bases, with 14 bases left between them. The V gene's germline CDR1 is MNHEY and CDR2 SMNVEV (reference sequence). CDR3 coding DNA: TGTGCCAGCAGTCCGACGATCCTGAGCTCCTACGAGCAGTACTTC. This sequence encodes CASSPTILSSYEQYF.

The V gene is TRBV20-1, the J gene TRBJ2-3, with D hard to call. Germline CDR1 and CDR2: DFQATT and SNEGSKA (reference sequence). The CDR3 totals 13 residues. V shed 3 bases and J shed 4 bases, with 11 bases lying between them. The CDR3 DNA sequence: TGCAGTGCTAGGCCCAGCTTGCCAGATACGCAGTATTTT. As protein: CSARPSLPDTQYF.

J is TRBJ1-4 and V is TRBV6-1; TRBD1 matches 7 bases. Trimming took 5 bases from V and 0 from J; bases not matched to a gene: 9. CDR3 length: 17 residues. CDR1 MNHNS and CDR2 SASEGT come from the germline V gene. CDR3 in amino acids: CASSPDRTGSTNEKLFF. CDR3 DNA sequence: TGTGCCAGCAGTCCCGACCGGACAGGATCAACTAATGAAAAACTGTTTTTT.

V usage is TRBV6-5 and J usage is TRBJ2-7; D is undetermined. Germline CDR1 and CDR2: MNHEY and SVGAGI. This CDR3 is 14 amino acids long. The ends were cut back, 6 bases at V and 4 bases at J, with 16 bases in the middle. For the CDR3, the DNA is TGTGCCAGCAGCCGTACCGGGTCCACGTACGAGCAGTACTTC. This encodes CASSRTGSTYEQYF.

This sequence joins TRBV20-1 and TRBJ2-7; D may be TRBD2 (5 bases). Looked up from germline, CDR1 is DFQATT and CDR2 is SNEGSKA (reference sequence). V lost 3 bases and J 0 bases, leaving 6 bases between the germline ends. This CDR3 is 12 amino acids long. The CDR3 loop is CSARGASYEQYF. For the CDR3, the DNA is TGCAGTGCTAGGGGAGCCTCCTACGAGCAGTACTTC.

This chain links TRBV7-2 with TRBJ1-6; the match to TRBD1 covers 7 bases. This CDR3 is built from 17 residues. V dropped 5 bases and J dropped 9; count of bases not matched to a gene: 16. Per germline, CDR1 SGHTA and CDR2 FQGNSA. CDR3 DNA sequence: TGTGCCAGCAGCCCCCCACAGGGGTCGGGCGTTAGTTCACCCCTCCACTTT. Translation: CASSPPQGSGVSSPLHF. The whole variable domain, filled in from reference TRBV7-2 and TRBJ1-6, reads GAGVSQSPSNKVTEKGKDVELRCDPISGHTALYWYRQSLGQGLEFLIYFQGNSAPDKSGLPSDRFSAERTGGSVSTLTIQRTQQEDSAVYLCASSPPQGSGVSSPLHFGNGTRLTVT.

The CDR3 nucleotides read TGTGCCAGCAGCGTAGGAACGGATTACCAAGAGACCCAGTACTTC. It specifies CASSVGTDYQETQYF. V usage is TRBV9 and J usage is TRBJ2-5; D remains unclear. Deletions cut 0 bases from V and 0 bases from J, with 9 bases between. The germline CDR1 and CDR2 sequences are SGDLS and YYNGEE. The CDR3 covers 15 residues.

V gene TRBV28 combines with J gene TRBJ1-2, with 7 bases matching TRBD1. The CDR3 spans 15 residues. Germline values: CDR1 MDHEN, CDR2 SYDVKM. The V gene end was trimmed by 8 bases and the J gene end by 8 bases; junction bases not matched to a gene: 17. The CDR3 region has the DNA TGTGCCAGCGATAACCCTGAACAACAGGGGCCCGGCTACACCTTC. It specifies CASDNPEQQGPGYTF.

The chain is built from TRBV6-2 or TRBV6-3 and TRBJ1-2, with TRBD1 matching 8 bases. This CDR3 region has 14 residues. The V gene's germline CDR1 is MNHEY and CDR2 SVGEGT. V was clipped by 7 bases and J by 4 bases; unmatched bases: 8. The CDR3 DNA reads TGTGCCAGCACCCTGGACAGGGAGAGCTATGGCTACACCTTC. Translated: CASTLDRESYGYTF.